One and the same sample provided the 3 T cell receptor beta chains below, sequenced in a study of T cells in Graves' hyperthyroidism and ophthalmopathy. Amplified TCR beta CDR3 regions came from RNA transcripts. The HTBI primer set was used in a first-round RT-PCR of the TCR CDR3. One entry per CDR3 protein, called by TCRdb with MiXCR from the multiplex PCR reads. The sample yields 280,000 or so distinct CDR3 sequences, about 15% seen once. Specimen: blood. These receptors all come from a woman in her fifties or sixties with Graves' hyperthyroidism that later progressed to Graves' ophthalmopathy.

This clonotype has at least ten counts. This chain connects TRBV6-1 to TRBJ2-5; 10 positions match TRBD2. With V trimmed by 5 bases and J by 1 base, 10 bases remained unmatched. Germline CDR1 is MNHNS and CDR2 is SASEGT. CDR3 length: 17 residues. This chain's CDR3 is CASSYLRASGSQETQYF. For the CDR3, the DNA is TGTGCCAGCAGTTACCTAAGGGCTAGCGGGAGCCAAGAGACCCAGTACTTC.

This clonotype was seen repeatedly, ten times or more. V is TRBV6-1 and J is TRBJ2-7; D uncertain. Germline lookup yields CDR1 MNHNS and CDR2 SASEGT. The CDR3 has 13 residues. The ends were cut back, 6 bases at V and 0 bases at J, with 9 bases in the middle. Here the CDR3 DNA reads TGTGCCAGCAGACTCCTATCCTCCTACGAGCAGTACTTC. This codes for CASRLLSSYEQYF.

This clonotype was counted at least ten times. Here the CDR3 reads CASNGGQGWTEAFF. For the CDR3, the DNA is TGTGCCAGTAATGGCGGACAGGGGTGGACTGAAGCTTTCTTT. This chain uses TRBV19 with TRBJ1-1; 9 positions agree with TRBD1. V lost 7 bases and J lost 5; bases outside the gene matches: 8. The CDR3 loop spans 14 amino acids. CDR1 and CDR2 (germline): LNHDA, SQIVND (reference sequence).